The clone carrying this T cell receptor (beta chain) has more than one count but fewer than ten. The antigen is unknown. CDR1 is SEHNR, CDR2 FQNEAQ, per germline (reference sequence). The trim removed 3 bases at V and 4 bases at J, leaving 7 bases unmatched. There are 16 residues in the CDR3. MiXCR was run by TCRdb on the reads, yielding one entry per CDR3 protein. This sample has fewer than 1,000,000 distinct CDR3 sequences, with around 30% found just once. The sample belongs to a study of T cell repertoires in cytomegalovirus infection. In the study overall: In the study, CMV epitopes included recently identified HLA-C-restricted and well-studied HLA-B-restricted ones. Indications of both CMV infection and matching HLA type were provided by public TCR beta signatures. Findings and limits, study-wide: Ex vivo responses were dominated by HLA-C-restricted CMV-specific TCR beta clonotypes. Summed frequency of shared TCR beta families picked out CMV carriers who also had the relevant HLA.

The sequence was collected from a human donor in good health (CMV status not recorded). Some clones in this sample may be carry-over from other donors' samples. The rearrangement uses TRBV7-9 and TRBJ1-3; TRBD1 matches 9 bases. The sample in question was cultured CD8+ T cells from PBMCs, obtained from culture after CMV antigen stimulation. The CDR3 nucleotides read TGTGCCAGCAGCTTGACACAGGGGGCGATCGGAAACACCATATATTTT. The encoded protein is CASSLTQGAIGNTIYF.